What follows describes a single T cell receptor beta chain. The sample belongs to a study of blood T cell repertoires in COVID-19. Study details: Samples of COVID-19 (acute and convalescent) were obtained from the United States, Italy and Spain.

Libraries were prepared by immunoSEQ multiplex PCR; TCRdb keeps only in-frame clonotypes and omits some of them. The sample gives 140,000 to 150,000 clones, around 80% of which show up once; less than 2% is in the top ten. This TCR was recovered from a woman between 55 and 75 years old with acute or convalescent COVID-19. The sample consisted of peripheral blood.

CDR3: CASSFEDRGAYEQYF. The CDR3, as DNA: TGTGCCAGCAGCTTTGAAGACCGGGGGGCCTACGAGCAGTACTTC. The chain links TRBV7-9 to TRBJ2-7; TRBD2 matches at 7 bases. This CDR3 comprises 15 residues. Trimming at V came to 3 bases and at J to 2 bases, leaving 7 bases not matched to a gene. Germline CDR1 and CDR2: SEHNR and FQNEAQ (reference sequence).